This TCR beta chain emerged from a study of cytomegalovirus exposure and HLA in healthy donors. As concerns this clone: Its antigen is currently unknown.

General observations from the study: The later analysis indicated that the majority of CMV-associated TCR beta chains appeared HLA-restricted.

The CDR3 consists of 14 residues. Germline values: CDR1 SGHRS, CDR2 YFSETQ. The V end was cut by 2 bases, the J end by 5 bases, with 13 bases between. The study ran its PCR with 60 Vbeta and 13 Jbeta primers. The data were produced by immunoSEQ multiplex PCR, yet TCRdb's version contains in-frame clones alone and is incomplete. Here the sample spans 85,000 to 100,000 clones, roughly 69% being singletons. The specimen was PBMCs. The receptor comes from a woman in her 30s in good health and CMV-seronegative. The chain combines TRBV5-1 with TRBJ2-5; D may be TRBD1 (6 bases). The CDR3 nucleotides are TGCGCCAGCAGCTTTACGACAGGCAGGGAGACCCAGTACTTC. It specifies CASSFTTGRETQYF.